Presented here are 23 T cell receptor beta chains from one specimen sequenced in a study of blood T cell repertoires in COVID-19 (dated by TCRdb to 2019 to 2021). Preparation of the library involved the immunoSEQ multiplex PCR assay. Sourced from immuneACCESS, this table was stored by TCRdb with only in-frame sequences that have V and J called. A share of the clones is absent; for the studies checked, an unresolved V gene accounts for under half, and the remainder has no known explanation. The sample table contains some 360,000 clones; only one count was recorded for roughly 86% of them. The ten largest make up about 2.3% of the sample. Sequenced sample: peripheral blood. The source of these receptors is a woman aged 60 to 75 with COVID-19, enrolled during active disease.

The rearrangement joins TRBV18 to TRBJ1-6; TRBD1 might be the D (6 bases). There are 15 residues in the CDR3. V was shortened by 2 bases and J by 4 bases, with 9 bases between the two germline ends. Germline CDR1 is KGHSH and CDR2 is LQKENI. Here the CDR3 DNA reads TGTGCCAGCTCACCAGGACAGTTTTATAATTCACCCCTCCACTTT. This translates into CASSPGQFYNSPLHF.

The gene calls are TRBV2 and TRBJ2-7; 8 bases agree with TRBD1. Germline loops: CDR1 SNHLY, CDR2 FYNNEI. CDR3 length equals 14 residues. V dropped 5 bases and J dropped 5; count of bases not matched to a gene: 8. The CDR3 spells CASSPWTGRNEQYF. DNA of the CDR3: TGTGCCAGCAGTCCTTGGACAGGGCGGAACGAGCAGTACTTC.

V and J are TRBV19 and TRBJ2-7, with TRBD1 as a possible D gene (6 bases). CDR1 and CDR2 (germline): LNHDA, SQIVND (reference sequence). CDR3 length: 14 residues. V was shortened by 5 bases and J by 2 bases, with 13 bases between the two germline ends. The DNA of the CDR3 is TGTGCCAGTAGTTATCGGACAGTAACCTACGAGCAGTACTTC. This translates into CASSYRTVTYEQYF.

The sample holds one count of this clone. The gene calls are TRBV2 and TRBJ2-7; 7 bases fit TRBD1. Germline V CDR1 and CDR2: SNHLY, FYNNEI. V was pared by 2 bases and J by 3 bases, with 10 bases of the junction left unmatched. The CDR3 totals 16 residues. The CDR3 DNA follows: TGTGCCAGCAGTGAACCCGGGACAGAAAATTACTACGAGCAGTACTTC. It yields the protein CASSEPGTENYYEQYF.

This clone was seen just once. V and J are TRBV7-2 and TRBJ2-1; D possibly corresponds to TRBD1 (7 bases). In germline, CDR1 is SGHTA, CDR2 FQGNSA. V was pared by 4 bases and J by 6 bases, with 22 bases between. The CDR3 is made up of 17 amino acids. For the CDR3, the DNA is TGTGCCAGCAGCTCTTATGGAGGGGGCTTCTGGGGCAATGAGCAGTTCTTC. Amino acids: CASSSYGGGFWGNEQFF.

This chain uses TRBV15 with TRBJ1-1; D is undetermined. V lost 0 bases to trimming and J lost 5 bases, with 22 bases between them. In germline, CDR1 is LNHNV, CDR2 YYDKDF (reference sequence). The CDR3 loop spans 18 amino acids. The CDR3 is CATSRDSLVTDLGTEAFF. The DNA of the CDR3 is TGTGCCACCAGCAGAGATTCATTAGTGACCGATCTCGGGACTGAAGCTTTCTTT.

The chain combines TRBV6-2 or TRBV6-3 with TRBJ1-5, with TRBD1 identical over 7 bases. The CDR3 is made up of 15 amino acids. Germline V gene sequence: CDR1 MNHEY, CDR2 SVGEGT. Germline trimming cut 4 bases from V and 1 base from J; bases unmatched to any gene: 4. In DNA, the CDR3 is TGTGCCAGCAGTTCGACAGGGATAAGCAATCAGCCCCAGCATTTT. Translated: CASSSTGISNQPQHF.

The chain couples TRBV7-9 to TRBJ1-1; D unresolved. The CDR3 length is 13 residues. The germline gives CDR1 SEHNR, CDR2 FQNEAQ (reference sequence). Trimming removed 5 bases at V and 1 base at J, with 8 bases between. CDR3 bases: TGTGCCAGCAGCACTATTGGGAACACTGAAGCTTTCTTT. As protein: CASSTIGNTEAFF.

The chain has TRBV18 and TRBJ1-1; D is perhaps TRBD1 (5 bases). The CDR3 sequence is 14 residues long. V lost 6 bases and J lost 1, with 12 bases in between. CDR1 and CDR2 (germline): KGHSH, LQKENI. Written as DNA, the CDR3 is TGTGCCAGCTCTCCTCAGGGATCGAACACTGAAGCTTTCTTT. This sequence encodes CASSPQGSNTEAFF.

This chain uses TRBV27 with TRBJ1-1, with D unresolved. Germline-derived CDR1 and CDR2 are MNHEY and SMNVEV (reference sequence). CDR3 length: 14 residues. The V gene lost 8 bases and the J gene lost 1 base, with 14 bases spanning the gap. The CDR3 sequence is CASHRWAGNTEAFF. Written as DNA, the CDR3 is TGTGCCAGCCACCGATGGGCTGGGAACACTGAAGCTTTCTTT.

The V and J genes are TRBV3-1 (or the pseudogene TRBV3-2) and TRBJ1-2; the match to TRBD1 covers 8 bases. Germline loops: CDR1 LGHDT, CDR2 YNNKEL (reference sequence). The CDR3 totals 14 residues. The V and J ends lost 4 bases and 11 bases, in that order; junction bases with no gene match: 12. CDR3 amino acids: CASSPSDRDLKYTF. CDR3 DNA sequence: TGTGCCAGCAGCCCCTCGGACAGGGACCTTAAGTACACCTTC.

The J gene is TRBJ2-7, the V gene TRBV11-2; D is unclear. Trimming stripped 6 bases from V and 2 bases from J, with 14 bases between. The CDR3 runs to 14 residues. From germline, CDR1 is SGHAT and CDR2 FQNNGV. CDR3 DNA: TGTGCCAGCAGTCAGTTAGACACCCCCTACGAGCAGTACTTC. Encoded protein: CASSQLDTPYEQYF.

The chain's CDR3 is CASSLGTGGQPQHF. The DNA of the CDR3 is TGTGCCAGCAGCTTGGGGACAGGCGGCCAGCCCCAGCATTTT. The chain links TRBV5-5 to TRBJ1-5; TRBD1 matches at 7 bases. Germline-derived CDR1 and CDR2 are SGHKS and YYEKEE (reference sequence). This CDR3 spans 14 amino acids. V was clipped by 0 bases and J by 7 bases; unmatched bases: 4.

V gene TRBV28 combines with J gene TRBJ1-1, with a possible D match to TRBD1 (5 bases). The V end was cut by 8 bases, the J end by 3 bases, with 10 bases between. The CDR3 runs to 12 residues. Germline loops: CDR1 MDHEN, CDR2 SYDVKM. CDR3 sequence: CASGTMYTEAFF. The CDR3 coding sequence is TGTGCCAGCGGGACTATGTACACTGAAGCTTTCTTT. Using reference TRBV28 and TRBJ1-1 for the parts outside the CDR3, the full variable domain is DVKVTQSSRYLVKRTGEKVFLECVQDMDHENMFWYRQDPGLGLRLIYFSYDVKMKEKGDIPEGYSVSREKKERFSLILESASTNQTSMYLCASGTMYTEAFFGQGTRLTVV.

The CDR3 DNA reads as TGTGCCACAAGAGTAAAAATGAACACTGAAGCTTTCTTT. Residues: CATRVKMNTEAFF. This chain uses TRBV15 with TRBJ1-1, with unresolved D. V was cut by 9 bases and J by 0 bases, with 11 bases left in between. The germline V gene encodes CDR1 LNHNV and CDR2 YYDKDF (reference sequence). This CDR3 comprises 13 residues.

This chain connects TRBV3-1 (or the pseudogene TRBV3-2) to TRBJ2-6; 10 nucleotides match TRBD1. The CDR3 runs to 19 residues. The V gene's germline CDR1 is LGHDT and CDR2 YNNKEL (reference sequence). The J segment lost 7 bases and the V segment lost 8 bases, leaving 20 bases of the junction unmatched. The CDR3 DNA reads TGTGCCAGCGGAACACCGGGACAGGGGCTTGTAGTGATAGCCAACGTCCTGACTTTC. This gives the protein CASGTPGQGLVVIANVLTF.

This sequence joins TRBV7-9 and TRBJ1-4; TRBD1 matches at 7 bases. Trimming at V came to 7 bases and at J to 3 bases, leaving 11 bases not matched to a gene. CDR1 is SEHNR, CDR2 FQNEAQ, per germline (reference sequence). This CDR3 has 16 amino acids. CDR3 DNA: TGTGCCAGCATCGGGCGGGACAGTCGGCCTAATGAAAAACTGTTTTTT. Its translation: CASIGRDSRPNEKLFF.

This clone was observed a few times. The chain uses TRBV6-6 and TRBJ1-4; TRBD1 agrees at 11 bases. Looked up from germline, CDR1 is MNHNY and CDR2 is SVGAGI (reference sequence). Losses at the gene ends were 5 bases for V and 8 bases for J; bases not matched to a gene: 19. The CDR3 loop spans 19 amino acids. The CDR3 region has the DNA TGTGCCAGCAGTCGTCGTCCCGGGACAGGGGGTGGTATAAAAGAAAAACTGTTTTTT. As protein: CASSRRPGTGGGIKEKLFF.

This clone was found once. The rearrangement links TRBV19 to TRBJ2-3; 10 nucleotides agree with TRBD2. The V segment lost 4 bases and the J segment 4 bases; nucleotides outside the gene matches: 11. The CDR3 sequence is 17 residues long. Germline CDR1 is LNHDA and CDR2 is SQIVND (reference sequence). Here the CDR3 reads CASSKGLLAGFADTQYF. CDR3 DNA sequence: TGTGCCAGTAGTAAGGGGCTACTAGCGGGGTTCGCAGATACGCAGTATTTT.

This clone was seen more than once but under ten times. The V and J genes are TRBV2 and TRBJ2-2, with D possibly matching TRBD1 (5 bases). Germline V gene lookup returns CDR1 SNHLY and CDR2 FYNNEI. CDR3 length: 17 residues. The V and J ends lost 5 bases and 0 bases respectively, with 16 bases between them. The CDR3 is CASSPSPQETNTGELFF. DNA for the CDR3: TGTGCCAGCAGTCCAAGTCCACAGGAGACGAACACCGGGGAGCTGTTTTTT. The full variable domain, its missing parts supplied by reference TRBV2 and TRBJ2-2, is EPEVTQTPSHQVTQMGQEVILRCVPISNHLYFYWYRQILGQKVEFLVSFYNNEISEKSEIFDDQFSVERPDGSNFTLKIRSTKLEDSAMYFCASSPSPQETNTGELFFGEGSRLTVL.

The chain carries TRBV28 and TRBJ1-2; possible D gene TRBD1, 6 bases. Germline values: CDR1 MDHEN, CDR2 SYDVKM. V lost 6 bases and J 4 bases, leaving 15 bases between the germline ends. There are 14 residues in the CDR3. The CDR3 loop is CASRWDTRTYGYTF. CDR3 nucleotide sequence: TGTGCCAGCAGATGGGACACCAGGACCTATGGCTACACCTTC.

This sequence joins TRBV6-5 and TRBJ2-1; possible D gene TRBD2, 5 bases. This CDR3 region has 12 residues. Germline V CDR1 and CDR2: MNHEY, SVGAGI. V gave up 5 bases and J gave up 8 bases, with 10 bases separating them. Written as DNA, the CDR3 is TGTGCCAGCAGTAAGGCGAGGGATGAGCAGTTCTTC. It specifies CASSKARDEQFF.

The gene calls are TRBV7-3 and TRBJ2-3; 10 bases fit TRBD1. With V trimmed by 5 bases and J by 10 bases, 9 bases remained unmatched. This CDR3 is 14 amino acids long. Germline V gene lookup returns CDR1 SGHTA and CDR2 FQGTGA. This CDR3 reads CASSRYRDRGPQYF. The CDR3 DNA sequence: TGTGCCAGCAGCCGATACCGGGACAGGGGACCGCAGTATTTT.